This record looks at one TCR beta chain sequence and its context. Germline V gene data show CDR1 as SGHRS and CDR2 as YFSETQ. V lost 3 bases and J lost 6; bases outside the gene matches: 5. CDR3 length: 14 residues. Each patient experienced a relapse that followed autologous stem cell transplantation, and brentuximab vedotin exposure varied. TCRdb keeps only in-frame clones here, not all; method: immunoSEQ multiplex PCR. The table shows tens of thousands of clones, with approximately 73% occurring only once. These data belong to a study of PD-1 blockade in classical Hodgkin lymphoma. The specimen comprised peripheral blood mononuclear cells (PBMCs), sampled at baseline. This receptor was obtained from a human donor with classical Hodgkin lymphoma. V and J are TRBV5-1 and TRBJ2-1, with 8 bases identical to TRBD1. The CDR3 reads CASSSGQVVNEQFF. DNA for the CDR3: TGCGCCAGCAGCTCGGGACAGGTAGTCAATGAGCAGTTCTTC. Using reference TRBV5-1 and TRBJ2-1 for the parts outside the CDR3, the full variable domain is KAGVTQTPRYLIKTRGQQVTLSCSPISGHRSVSWYQQTPGQGLQFLFEYFSETQRNKGNFPGRFSGRQFSNSRSEMNVSTLELGDSALYLCASSSGQVVNEQFFGPGTRLTVL.